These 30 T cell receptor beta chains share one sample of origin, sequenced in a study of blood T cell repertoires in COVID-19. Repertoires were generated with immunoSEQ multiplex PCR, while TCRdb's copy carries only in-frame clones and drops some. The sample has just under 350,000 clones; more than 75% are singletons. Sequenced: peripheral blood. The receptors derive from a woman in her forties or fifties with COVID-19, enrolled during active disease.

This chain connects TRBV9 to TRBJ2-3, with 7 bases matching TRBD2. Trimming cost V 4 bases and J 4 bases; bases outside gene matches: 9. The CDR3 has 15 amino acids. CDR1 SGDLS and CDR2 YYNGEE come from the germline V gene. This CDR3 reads CASSSREGRSDTQYF. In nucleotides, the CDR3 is TGTGCCAGCAGCTCAAGGGAGGGCCGGTCAGATACGCAGTATTTT.

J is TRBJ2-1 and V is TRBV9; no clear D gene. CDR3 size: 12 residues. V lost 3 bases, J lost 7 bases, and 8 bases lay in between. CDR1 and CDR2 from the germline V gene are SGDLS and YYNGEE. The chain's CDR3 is CASSALKNEQFF. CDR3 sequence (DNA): TGTGCCAGCAGCGCCCTAAAAAATGAGCAGTTCTTC.

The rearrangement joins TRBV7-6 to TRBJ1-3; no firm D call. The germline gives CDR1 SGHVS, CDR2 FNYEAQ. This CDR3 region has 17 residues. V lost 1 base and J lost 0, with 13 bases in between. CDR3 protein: CASSLEFMANSGNTIYF. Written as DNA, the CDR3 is TGTGCCAGCAGCTTAGAGTTCATGGCCAACTCTGGAAACACCATATATTTT.

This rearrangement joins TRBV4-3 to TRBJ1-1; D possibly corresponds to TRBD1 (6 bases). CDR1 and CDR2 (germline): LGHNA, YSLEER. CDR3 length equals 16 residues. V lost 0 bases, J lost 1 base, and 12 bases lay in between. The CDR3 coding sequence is TGCGCCAGCAGCCAAGAGTGGGGGCGATGGAACACTGAAGCTTTCTTT. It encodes CASSQEWGRWNTEAFF.

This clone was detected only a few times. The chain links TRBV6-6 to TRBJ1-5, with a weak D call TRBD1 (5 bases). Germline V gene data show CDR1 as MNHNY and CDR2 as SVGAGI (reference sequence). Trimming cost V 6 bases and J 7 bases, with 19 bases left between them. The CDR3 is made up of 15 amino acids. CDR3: CASSIPSGSEQPQHF. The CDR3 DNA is TGTGCCAGCAGCATCCCTTCAGGGTCTGAGCAGCCCCAGCATTTT.

The CDR3 protein is CASSRQAPGVGLVVGNEQFF. The CDR3 nucleotides read TGCGCCAGCAGCCGACAGGCCCCCGGGGTAGGACTAGTTGTAGGCAATGAGCAGTTCTTC. J is TRBJ2-1 and V is TRBV4-3; tentatively, D is TRBD2 (7 bases). The V gene's germline CDR1 is LGHNA and CDR2 YSLEER. With 4 bases removed from V and 6 bases from J, the gap between germline ends came to 31 bases. The CDR3 is 20 amino acids.

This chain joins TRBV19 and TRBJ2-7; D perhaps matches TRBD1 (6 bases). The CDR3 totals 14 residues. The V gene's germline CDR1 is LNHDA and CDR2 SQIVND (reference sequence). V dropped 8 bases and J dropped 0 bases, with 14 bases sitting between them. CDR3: CASSRTVSSYEQYF. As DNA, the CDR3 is TGTGCCAGTTCACGGACAGTGAGCTCCTACGAGCAGTACTTC.

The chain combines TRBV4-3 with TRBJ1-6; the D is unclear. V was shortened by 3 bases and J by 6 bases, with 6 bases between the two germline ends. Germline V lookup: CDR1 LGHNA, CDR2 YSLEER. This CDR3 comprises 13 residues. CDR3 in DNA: TGCGCCAGCAGCCAGGCCCTTAATTCACCCCTCCACTTT. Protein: CASSQALNSPLHF.

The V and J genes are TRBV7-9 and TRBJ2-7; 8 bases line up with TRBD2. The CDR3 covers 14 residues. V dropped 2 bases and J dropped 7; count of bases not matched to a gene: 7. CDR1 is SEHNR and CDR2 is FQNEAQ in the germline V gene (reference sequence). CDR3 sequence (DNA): TGTGCCAGCAGCTTACTAGCGGGCATAGATGAGCAGTACTTC. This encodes CASSLLAGIDEQYF.

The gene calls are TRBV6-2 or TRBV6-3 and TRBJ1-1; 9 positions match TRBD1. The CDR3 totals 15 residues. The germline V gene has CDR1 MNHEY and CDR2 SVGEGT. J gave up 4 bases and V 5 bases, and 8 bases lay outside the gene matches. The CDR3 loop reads CASSDYRGLATEAFF. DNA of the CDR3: TGTGCCAGCAGTGACTACAGGGGGCTGGCCACTGAAGCTTTCTTT.

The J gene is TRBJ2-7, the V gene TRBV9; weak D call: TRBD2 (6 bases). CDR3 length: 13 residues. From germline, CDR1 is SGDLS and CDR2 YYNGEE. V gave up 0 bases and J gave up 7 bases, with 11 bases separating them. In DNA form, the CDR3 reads TGTGCCAGCAGCGTAGTTCCGGCGGGGGAGCAGTACTTC. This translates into CASSVVPAGEQYF.

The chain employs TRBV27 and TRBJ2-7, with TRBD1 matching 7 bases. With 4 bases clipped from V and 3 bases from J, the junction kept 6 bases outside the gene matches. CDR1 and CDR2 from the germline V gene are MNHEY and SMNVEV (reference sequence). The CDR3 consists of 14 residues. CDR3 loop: CASSYRDRVYEQYF. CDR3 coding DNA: TGTGCCAGCAGTTACAGGGACAGAGTCTACGAGCAGTACTTC.

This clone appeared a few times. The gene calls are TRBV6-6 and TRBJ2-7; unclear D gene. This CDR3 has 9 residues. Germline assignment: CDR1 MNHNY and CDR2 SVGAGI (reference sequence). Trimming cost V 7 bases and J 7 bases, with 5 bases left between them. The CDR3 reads CASTREQYF. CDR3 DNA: TGTGCCAGCACCAGGGAGCAGTACTTC.

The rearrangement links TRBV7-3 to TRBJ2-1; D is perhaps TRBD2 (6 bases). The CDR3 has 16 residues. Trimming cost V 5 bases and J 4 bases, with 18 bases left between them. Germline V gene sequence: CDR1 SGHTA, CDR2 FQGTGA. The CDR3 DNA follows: TGTGCCAGCAGCCCACTTGGCGGAGGGGCATACAATGAGCAGTTCTTC. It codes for CASSPLGGGAYNEQFF.

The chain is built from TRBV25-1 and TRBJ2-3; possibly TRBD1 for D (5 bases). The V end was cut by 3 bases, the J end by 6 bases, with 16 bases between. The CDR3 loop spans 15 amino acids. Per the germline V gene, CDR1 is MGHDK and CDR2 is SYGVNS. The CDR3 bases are TGTGCCAGCAGTGAGGTAGGCAGGGCAGCGGATACGCAGTATTTT. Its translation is CASSEVGRAADTQYF.

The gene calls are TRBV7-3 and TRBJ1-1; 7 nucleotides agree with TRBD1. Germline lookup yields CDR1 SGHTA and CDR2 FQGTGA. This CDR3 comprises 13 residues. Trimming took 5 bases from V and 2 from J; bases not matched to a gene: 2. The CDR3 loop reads CASSRDSNTEAFF. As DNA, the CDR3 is TGTGCCAGCAGCAGGGACAGTAACACTGAAGCTTTCTTT. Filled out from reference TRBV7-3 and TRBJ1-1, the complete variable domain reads GAGVSQTPSNKVTEKGKYVELRCDPISGHTALYWYRQSLGQGPEFLIYFQGTGAADDSGLPNDRFFAVRPEGSVSTLKIQRTERGDSAVYLCASSRDSNTEAFFGQGTRLTVV.

The chain's CDR3 is CASSQDRGGPYEQYF. CDR3 bases: TGTGCCAGCAGTCAGGACAGGGGTGGTCCCTACGAGCAGTACTTC. The chain combines TRBV5-5 with TRBJ2-7; 9 positions match TRBD1. The germline V gene encodes CDR1 SGHKS and CDR2 YYEKEE (reference sequence). The CDR3 length is 15 residues. The trim removed 5 bases at V and 2 bases at J, leaving 8 bases unmatched.

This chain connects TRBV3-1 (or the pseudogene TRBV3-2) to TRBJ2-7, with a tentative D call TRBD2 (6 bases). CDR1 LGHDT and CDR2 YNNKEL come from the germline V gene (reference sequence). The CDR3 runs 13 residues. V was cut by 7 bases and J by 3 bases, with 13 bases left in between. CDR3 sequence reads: CASTSGTFYEQYF. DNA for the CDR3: TGTGCCAGCACCTCCGGGACTTTCTACGAGCAGTACTTC.

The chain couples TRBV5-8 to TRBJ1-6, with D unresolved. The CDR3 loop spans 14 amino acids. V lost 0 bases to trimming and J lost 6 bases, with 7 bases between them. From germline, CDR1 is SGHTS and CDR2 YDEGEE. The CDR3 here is CASSLAGFNSPLHF. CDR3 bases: TGTGCCAGCAGCTTGGCGGGGTTTAATTCACCCCTCCACTTT.

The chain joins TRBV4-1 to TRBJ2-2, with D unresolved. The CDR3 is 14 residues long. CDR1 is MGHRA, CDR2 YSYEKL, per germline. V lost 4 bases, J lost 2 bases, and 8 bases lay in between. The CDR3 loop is CASSPMGNTGELFF. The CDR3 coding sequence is TGCGCCAGCAGCCCTATGGGCAACACCGGGGAGCTGTTTTTT.

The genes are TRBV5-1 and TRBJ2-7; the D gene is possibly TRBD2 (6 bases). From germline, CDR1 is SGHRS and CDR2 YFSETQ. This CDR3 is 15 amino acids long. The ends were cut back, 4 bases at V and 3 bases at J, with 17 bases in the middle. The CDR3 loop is CASSPLGGVSYEQYF. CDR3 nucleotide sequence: TGCGCCAGCAGCCCCCTCGGGGGAGTTAGCTACGAGCAGTACTTC.

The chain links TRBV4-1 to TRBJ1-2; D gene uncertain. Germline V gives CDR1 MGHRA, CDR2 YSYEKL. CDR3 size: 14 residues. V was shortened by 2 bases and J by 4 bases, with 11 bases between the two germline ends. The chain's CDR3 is CASSQTVRLYGYTF. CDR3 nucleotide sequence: TGCGCCAGCAGCCAAACAGTCCGGCTCTATGGCTACACCTTC.

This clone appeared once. CDR3 in amino acids: CASSPITSGSANEQFF. The CDR3 region has the DNA TGTGCCAGCTCACCAATAACTAGCGGGAGTGCAAATGAGCAGTTCTTC. The rearrangement links TRBV18 to TRBJ2-1; 11 nucleotides line up with TRBD2. CDR1 is KGHSH and CDR2 is LQKENI in the germline V gene. V was pared by 2 bases and J by 7 bases, with 7 bases of the junction left unmatched. The CDR3 has 16 residues.

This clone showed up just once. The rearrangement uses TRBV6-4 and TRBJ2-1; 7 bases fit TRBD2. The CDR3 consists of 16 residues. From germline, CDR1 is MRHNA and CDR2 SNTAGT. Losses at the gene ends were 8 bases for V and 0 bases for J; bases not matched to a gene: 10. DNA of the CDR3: TGTGCCAGCGCTAGCGGAACCTCCCGCTCCTACAATGAGCAGTTCTTC. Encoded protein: CASASGTSRSYNEQFF.

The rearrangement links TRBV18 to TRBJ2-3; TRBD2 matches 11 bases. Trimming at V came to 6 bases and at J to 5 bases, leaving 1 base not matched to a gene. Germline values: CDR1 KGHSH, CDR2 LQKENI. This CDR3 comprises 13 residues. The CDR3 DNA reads TGTGCCAGCTCCGGACTAGCGGGAGATACGCAGTATTTT. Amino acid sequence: CASSGLAGDTQYF.

CDR3 protein: CASSLDGRAYEQYF. CDR3 nucleotide sequence: TGTGCCAGCAGCTTAGACGGCAGGGCCTACGAGCAGTACTTC. The chain links TRBV7-9 to TRBJ2-7; a possible D gene is TRBD1 (5 bases). This CDR3 is built from 14 residues. V was pared by 1 base and J by 2 bases, with 9 bases between. Germline V lookup: CDR1 SEHNR, CDR2 FQNEAQ (reference sequence).

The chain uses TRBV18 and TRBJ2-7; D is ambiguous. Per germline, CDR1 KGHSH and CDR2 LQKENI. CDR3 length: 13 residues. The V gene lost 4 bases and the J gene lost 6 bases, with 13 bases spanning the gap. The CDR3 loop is CASSLSLLGEQYF. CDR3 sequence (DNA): TGTGCCAGCTCACTTAGTCTACTTGGCGAGCAGTACTTC.

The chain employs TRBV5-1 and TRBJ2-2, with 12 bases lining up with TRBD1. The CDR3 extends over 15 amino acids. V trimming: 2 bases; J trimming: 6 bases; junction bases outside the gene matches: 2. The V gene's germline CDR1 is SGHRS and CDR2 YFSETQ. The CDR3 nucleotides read TGCGCCAGCAGCTTTGGGACAGGGGGCTCCGGGGAGCTGTTTTTT. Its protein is CASSFGTGGSGELFF. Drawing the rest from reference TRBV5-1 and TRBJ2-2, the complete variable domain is KAGVTQTPRYLIKTRGQQVTLSCSPISGHRSVSWYQQTPGQGLQFLFEYFSETQRNKGNFPGRFSGRQFSNSRSEMNVSTLELGDSALYLCASSFGTGGSGELFFGEGSRLTVL.

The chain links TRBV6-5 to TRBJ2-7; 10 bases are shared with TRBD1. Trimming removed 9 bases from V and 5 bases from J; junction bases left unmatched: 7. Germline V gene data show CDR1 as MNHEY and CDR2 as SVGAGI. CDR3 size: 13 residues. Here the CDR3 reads CASRDRGVDEQYF. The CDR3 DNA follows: TGTGCCAGTAGGGACAGGGGCGTCGACGAGCAGTACTTC.

Written as DNA, the CDR3 is TGCGCCAGCAGCTTGGCGGGACAGGGGCTCAATGAGCAGTTCTTC. Residues: CASSLAGQGLNEQFF. V gene TRBV5-1 combines with J gene TRBJ2-1; 10 nucleotides align to TRBD1. The ends lost 0 bases at V and 6 bases at J; junction bases unmatched: 3. The CDR3 runs to 15 residues. Germline values: CDR1 SGHRS, CDR2 YFSETQ.